A selection of T cell receptor beta chains follows, all from one sample in a study of OX40 agonist ivuxolimab in advanced cancers. Sequenced by immunoSEQ multiplex PCR; TCRdb stores in-frame clones only, minus some. Among tens of thousands of clones, about 81% were seen once, and the ten largest hold less than 9.5%. The starting material was CD4+ or CD8+ T cells sorted from blood, obtained in a trial of the OX40 agonist ivuxolimab. These receptors were taken from an adult with an advanced solid tumor such as melanoma, head and neck, liver or kidney cancer. Both conserved end residues are part of each CDR3. The D gene is left open where the match is weak. Not all rows give a size; the values are once, few, many and, for expanded clones, a class.

v_gene: TRBV4-1
j_gene: TRBJ2-7
d_gene: .
abundance: .
CDR3nt: TGCGCCAGCAGCCAAGAATTCCTAGCGCCTAACTACGAGCAGTACTTC
CDR3aa: CASSQEFLAPNYEQYF

v_gene: TRBV11-2
j_gene: TRBJ2-1
d_gene: .
abundance: .
CDR3nt: TGTGCCAGCAGCCTATTGACCCCCTCAATCAATGAGCAGTTCTTC
CDR3aa: CASSLLTPSINEQFF

v_gene: TRBV6-5
j_gene: TRBJ1-2
d_gene: TRBD1
abundance: .
CDR3nt: TGTGCCATTTCGGACAGGGAGAACTATGGCTACACCTTC
CDR3aa: CAISDRENYGYTF

v_gene: TRBV4-3
j_gene: TRBJ2-5
d_gene: .
abundance: .
CDR3nt: TGCGCCAGCAGCCAAGATAGGGGGACCCAGTACTTC
CDR3aa: CASSQDRGTQYF

v_gene: TRBV19
j_gene: TRBJ1-4
d_gene: .
abundance: .
CDR3nt: TGTGCCAGTAGTCCCTCCCCAGGGGCCGCAACTAATGAAAAACTGTTTTTT
CDR3aa: CASSPSPGAATNEKLFF

v_gene: TRBV10-3
j_gene: TRBJ1-5
d_gene: TRBD1
abundance: once
CDR3nt: TGTGCCATCAGTGCCCAGTTACCGGGACAGGGAATGTCGCCCCAGCATTTT
CDR3aa: CAISAQLPGQGMSPQHF

v_gene: TRBV7-3
j_gene: TRBJ1-1
d_gene: .
abundance: many
CDR3nt: TGTGCCAGCAGCTTAACGGCGACCACTGAAGCTTTCTTT
CDR3aa: CASSLTATTEAFF

v_gene: TRBV5-1
j_gene: TRBJ2-7
d_gene: TRBD2
abundance: .
CDR3nt: TGCGCCAGCAGCTTGGCGGCTGGACTAGCGGGCTACGAGCAGTACTTC
CDR3aa: CASSLAAGLAGYEQYF

v_gene: TRBV19
j_gene: TRBJ1-4
d_gene: .
abundance: .
CDR3nt: TGTGCGAGTCGCGCACTTGCAACTAATGAAAAACTGTTTTTT
CDR3aa: CASRALATNEKLFF

v_gene: TRBV9
j_gene: TRBJ1-2
d_gene: TRBD1
abundance: .
CDR3nt: TGTGCCAGCAGCGTAGGGGGACAGGGGGCGCTCGGTTCCGGCTACACCTTC
CDR3aa: CASSVGGQGALGSGYTF

v_gene: TRBV7-9
j_gene: TRBJ1-1
d_gene: .
abundance: .
CDR3nt: TGTGCCAGCAGTCGTCTTGGATCGGGCAGGACTGAAGCTTTCTTT
CDR3aa: CASSRLGSGRTEAFF

v_gene: TRBV5-1
j_gene: TRBJ2-2
d_gene: .
abundance: .
CDR3nt: TGCGCCAGCAGCACAGGGATCTCGAACACCGGGGAGCTGTTTTTT
CDR3aa: CASSTGISNTGELFF

v_gene: TRBV19
j_gene: TRBJ1-5
d_gene: TRBD1
abundance: .
CDR3nt: TGTGCCAGTAGTATAGAGAAGGGGGCGGGCAATCAGCCCCAGCATTTT
CDR3aa: CASSIEKGAGNQPQHF

v_gene: TRBV10-2
j_gene: TRBJ2-5
d_gene: TRBD2
abundance: .
CDR3nt: TGCGCCAGCAGTGAAGGGACTAGCGGGGAAGTATTGGGGGAGACCCAGTACTTC
CDR3aa: CASSEGTSGEVLGETQYF

v_gene: TRBV19
j_gene: TRBJ2-3
d_gene: .
abundance: .
CDR3nt: TGTGCCAGTAGTATAGATACTGGGGCAGGTTTCACAGATACGCAGTATTTT
CDR3aa: CASSIDTGAGFTDTQYF

v_gene: TRBV7-2
j_gene: TRBJ2-7
d_gene: TRBD1
abundance: .
CDR3nt: TGTGCCAGCATTAGACAGGGGGCGGCGTACTTC
CDR3aa: CASIRQGAAYF

v_gene: TRBV5-1
j_gene: TRBJ1-5
d_gene: .
abundance: .
CDR3nt: TGCGCCAGCAGCGACACGGGCAATCAGCCCCAGCATTTT
CDR3aa: CASSDTGNQPQHF

v_gene: TRBV19
j_gene: TRBJ2-7
d_gene: .
abundance: .
CDR3nt: TGTGCCAGTAGCTCGACCGGGACGATCTCCTACGAGCAGTACTTC
CDR3aa: CASSSTGTISYEQYF